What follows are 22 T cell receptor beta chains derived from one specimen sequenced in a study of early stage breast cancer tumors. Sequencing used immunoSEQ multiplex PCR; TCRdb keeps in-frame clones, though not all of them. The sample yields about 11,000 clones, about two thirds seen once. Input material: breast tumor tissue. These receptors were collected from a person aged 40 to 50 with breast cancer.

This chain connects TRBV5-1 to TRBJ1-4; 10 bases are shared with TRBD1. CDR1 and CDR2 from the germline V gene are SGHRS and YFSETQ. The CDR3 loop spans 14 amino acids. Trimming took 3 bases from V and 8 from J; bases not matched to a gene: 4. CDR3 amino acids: CASSSTGGVEKLFF. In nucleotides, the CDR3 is TGCGCCAGCAGCTCGACAGGGGGCGTCGAAAAACTGTTTTTT.

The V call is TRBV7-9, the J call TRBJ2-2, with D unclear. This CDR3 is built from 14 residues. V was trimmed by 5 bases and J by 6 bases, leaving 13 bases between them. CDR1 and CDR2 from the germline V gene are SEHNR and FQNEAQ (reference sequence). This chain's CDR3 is CASSHPLRAGELFF. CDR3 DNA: TGTGCCAGCAGCCATCCTCTCAGAGCCGGGGAGCTGTTTTTT.

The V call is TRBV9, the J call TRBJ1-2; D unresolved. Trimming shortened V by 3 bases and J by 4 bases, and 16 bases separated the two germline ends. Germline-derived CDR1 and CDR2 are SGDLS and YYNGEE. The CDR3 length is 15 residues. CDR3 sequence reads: CASSGASGRVYGYTF. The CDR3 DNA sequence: TGTGCCAGCAGCGGTGCGTCGGGGAGGGTCTATGGCTACACCTTC.

CDR3 sequence: CASSQVTSDQQYF. The CDR3 coding sequence is TGCGCCAGCAGCCAGGTGACTAGCGACCAGCAGTACTTC. The chain links TRBV4-1 to TRBJ2-7, with TRBD2 matching 8 bases. The CDR3 is 13 residues long. CDR1 and CDR2 from the germline V gene are MGHRA and YSYEKL. Unmatched junction bases numbered 6, after V lost 3 bases and J lost 8 bases.

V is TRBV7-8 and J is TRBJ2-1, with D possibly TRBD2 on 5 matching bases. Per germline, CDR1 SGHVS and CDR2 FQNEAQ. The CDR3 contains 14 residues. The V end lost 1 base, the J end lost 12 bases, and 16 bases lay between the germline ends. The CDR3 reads CASSLEASWMGQFF. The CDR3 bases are TGTGCCAGCAGCTTAGAAGCTAGCTGGATGGGGCAGTTCTTC.

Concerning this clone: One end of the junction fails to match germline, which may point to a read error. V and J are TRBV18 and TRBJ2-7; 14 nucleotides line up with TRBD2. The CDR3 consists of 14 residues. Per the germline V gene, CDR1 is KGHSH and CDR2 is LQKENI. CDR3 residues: CASSQTGTSGSRTF. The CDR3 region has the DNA TGTGCCAGCTCACAAACCGGGACTAGCGGGAGTCGCACGTTC.

In DNA, the CDR3 is TGCGCCAGCAGCTTGTCTGAAGGACAGGGAAAGAAAGCTTTCTTT. Amino acids: CASSLSEGQGKKAFF. This rearrangement joins TRBV5-1 to TRBJ1-1, with TRBD1 matching over 8 bases. The V segment lost 1 base and the J segment 9 bases; nucleotides outside the gene matches: 11. This CDR3 spans 15 amino acids. From germline, CDR1 is SGHRS and CDR2 YFSETQ. The full variable domain, in which reference TRBV5-1 and TRBJ1-1 provide the parts outside the CDR3, is KAGVTQTPRYLIKTRGQQVTLSCSPISGHRSVSWYQQTPGQGLQFLFEYFSETQRNKGNFPGRFSGRQFSNSRSEMNVSTLELGDSALYLCASSLSEGQGKKAFFGQGTRLTVV.

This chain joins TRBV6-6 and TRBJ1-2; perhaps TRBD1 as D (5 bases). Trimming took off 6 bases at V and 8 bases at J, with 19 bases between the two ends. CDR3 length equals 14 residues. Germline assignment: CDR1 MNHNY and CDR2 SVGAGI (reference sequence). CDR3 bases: TGTGCCAGCAGCTCGGGACCGGCGAGGCTCGGCTACACCTTC. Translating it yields CASSSGPARLGYTF.

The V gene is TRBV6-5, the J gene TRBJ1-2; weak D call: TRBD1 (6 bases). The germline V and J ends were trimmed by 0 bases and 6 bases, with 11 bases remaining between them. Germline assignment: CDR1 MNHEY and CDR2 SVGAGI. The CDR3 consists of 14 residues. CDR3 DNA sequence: TGTGCCAGCAGTTACTCGATTGAGGGGGATGGCTACACCTTC. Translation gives CASSYSIEGDGYTF.

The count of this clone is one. The CDR3 sequence: CASSSHGLAGGLVSGELFF. In DNA form, the CDR3 reads TGTGCCAGCAGCTCCCATGGACTAGCGGGGGGCTTGGTTTCTGGGGAGCTGTTTTTT. The chain recombines TRBV7-8 with TRBJ2-2; TRBD2 matches 14 bases. Losses at the gene ends were 4 bases for V and 8 bases for J; bases not matched to a gene: 15. The CDR3 is made up of 19 amino acids. Germline CDR1 reads SGHVS; CDR2 reads FQNEAQ.

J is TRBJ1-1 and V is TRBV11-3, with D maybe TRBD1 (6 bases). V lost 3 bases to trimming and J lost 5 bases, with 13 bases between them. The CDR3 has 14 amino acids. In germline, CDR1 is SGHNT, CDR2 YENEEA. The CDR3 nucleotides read TGTGCCAGCAGCTTTTATGTCGGGACAACTGAAGCTTTCTTT. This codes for CASSFYVGTTEAFF.

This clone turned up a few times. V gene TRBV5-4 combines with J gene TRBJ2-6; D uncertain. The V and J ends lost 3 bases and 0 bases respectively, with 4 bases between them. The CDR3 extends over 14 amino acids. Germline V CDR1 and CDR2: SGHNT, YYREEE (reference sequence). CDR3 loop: CASSSRSGANVLTF. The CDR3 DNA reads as TGTGCCAGCAGCTCGCGCTCTGGGGCCAACGTCCTGACTTTC.

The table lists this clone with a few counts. CDR3 nucleotide sequence: TGTGCCAGCAGCTTAGGGGGGGGTTTAGCGAAAGAGCAGTTCTTC. Residues: CASSLGGGLAKEQFF. The chain carries TRBV11-3 and TRBJ2-1; 7 bases match TRBD2. Germline V gene sequence: CDR1 SGHNT, CDR2 YENEEA. V shed 1 base, J shed 10 bases, and the junction held 10 bases outside the gene matches. The CDR3 is 15 amino acids.

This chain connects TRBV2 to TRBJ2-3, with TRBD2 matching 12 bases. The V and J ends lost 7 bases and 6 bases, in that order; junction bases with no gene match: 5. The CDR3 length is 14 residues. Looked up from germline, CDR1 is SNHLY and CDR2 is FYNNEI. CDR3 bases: TGTGCCAGCATTAAGACTAGCGGGAGTGATACGCAGTATTTT. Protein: CASIKTSGSDTQYF.

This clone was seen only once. The CDR3 loop is CASSFGFGAETQYF. As DNA, the CDR3 is TGTGCCAGCAGCTTTGGGTTCGGTGCGGAGACCCAGTACTTC. The chain employs TRBV7-8 and TRBJ2-5; D unresolved. V lost 3 bases, J lost 5 bases, and 13 bases lay in between. CDR1 and CDR2 (germline): SGHVS, FQNEAQ. The CDR3 extends over 14 amino acids.

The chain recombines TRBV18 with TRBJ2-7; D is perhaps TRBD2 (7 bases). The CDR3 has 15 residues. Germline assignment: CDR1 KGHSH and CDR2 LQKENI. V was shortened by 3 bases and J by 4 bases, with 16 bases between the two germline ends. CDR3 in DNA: TGTGCCAGCTCACCCATCGAGGGGGGGGGTTACGAGCAGTACTTC. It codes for CASSPIEGGGYEQYF.

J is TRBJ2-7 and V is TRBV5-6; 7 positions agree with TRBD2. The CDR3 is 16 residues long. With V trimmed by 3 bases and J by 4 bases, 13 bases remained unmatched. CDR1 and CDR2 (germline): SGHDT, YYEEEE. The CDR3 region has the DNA TGTGCCAGCAGCTCCTGGGGGACGAGCGGGACGTACGAGCAGTACTTC. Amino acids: CASSSWGTSGTYEQYF.

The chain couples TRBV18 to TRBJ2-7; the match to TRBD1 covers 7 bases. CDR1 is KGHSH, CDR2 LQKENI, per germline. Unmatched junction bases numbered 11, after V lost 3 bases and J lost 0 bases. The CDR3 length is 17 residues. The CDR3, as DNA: TGTGCCAGCTCACCCGGCCCTAGGACAGGTCCCTCCTACGAGCAGTACTTC. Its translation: CASSPGPRTGPSYEQYF.

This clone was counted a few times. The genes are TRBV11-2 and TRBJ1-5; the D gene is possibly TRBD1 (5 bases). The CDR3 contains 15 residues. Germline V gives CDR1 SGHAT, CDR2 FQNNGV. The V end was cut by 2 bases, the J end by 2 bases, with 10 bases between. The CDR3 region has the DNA TGTGCCAGCAGCTTAAACGGGGCGGGCAATCAGCCCCAGCATTTT. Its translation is CASSLNGAGNQPQHF.

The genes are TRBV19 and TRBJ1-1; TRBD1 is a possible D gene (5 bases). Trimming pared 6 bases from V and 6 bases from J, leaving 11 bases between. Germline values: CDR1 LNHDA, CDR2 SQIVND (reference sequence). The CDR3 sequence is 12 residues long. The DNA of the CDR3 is TGTGCCAGTAGAGGGACGGTAGCTGAAGCTTTCTTT. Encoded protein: CASRGTVAEAFF.

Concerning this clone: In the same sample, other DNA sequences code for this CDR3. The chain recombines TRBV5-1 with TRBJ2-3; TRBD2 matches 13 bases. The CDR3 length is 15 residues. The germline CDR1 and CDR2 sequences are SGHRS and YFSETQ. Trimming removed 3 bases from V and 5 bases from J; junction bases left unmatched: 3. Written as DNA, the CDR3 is TGCGCCAGCAGCTCGGGACTAGCGGGACGAGATACGCAGTATTTT. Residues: CASSSGLAGRDTQYF.

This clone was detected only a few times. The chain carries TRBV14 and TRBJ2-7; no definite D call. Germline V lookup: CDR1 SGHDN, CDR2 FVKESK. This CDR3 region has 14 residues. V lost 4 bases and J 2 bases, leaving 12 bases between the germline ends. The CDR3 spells CASSPSVPTYEQYF. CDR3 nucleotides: TGTGCCAGCAGCCCCTCCGTACCCACCTACGAGCAGTACTTC.